This T cell receptor beta chain was identified in a study of blood T cell repertoires in COVID-19. Germline V gene data show CDR1 as MDHEN and CDR2 as SYDVKM. The CDR3 runs 15 residues. J gave up 6 bases and V 5 bases, and 13 bases lay outside the gene matches. The data were produced by immunoSEQ multiplex PCR, yet TCRdb's version contains in-frame clones alone and is incomplete. Of approximately 250,000 clones in the sample, roughly 88% were seen once. Material for sequencing was peripheral blood. The V call is TRBV28, the J call TRBJ2-7; 7 nucleotides match TRBD1. This sequence originates from a woman over 75 with COVID-19, enrolled during active disease. CDR3 DNA sequence: TGTGCCAGCAGTCTACTCGACAGGGTGAGGGGCGAGCAGTACTTC. Residues: CASSLLDRVRGEQYF.